The 13 T cell receptor beta chains in this list originate from one sample, sequenced in a study of blood T cells in healthy people across ages. A sample-barcoded 5' primer and a J-beta primer mix were used in a second PCR of about 7 to 12 cycles. TCRdb reanalysed the 5' RACE reads using MiXCR and keeps one entry per CDR3 protein. The data show about 1.5 million distinct CDR3 sequences, around 40% seen once. Sequencing was done on a sample of blood. The receptors were gathered from a woman younger than 30 in good health.

This clonotype was picked up a small number of times. V gene TRBV12-3 or TRBV12-4 combines with J gene TRBJ2-7; TRBD2 agrees at 7 bases. The assigned J gene may be wrong: the sequence end matches TRBJ2-5 better. This CDR3 spans 15 amino acids. The CDR3 sequence is CASSGLGLVRETQYF. The CDR3, as DNA: TGTGCCAGCAGTGGTCTAGGACTAGTAAGGGAGACCCAGTACTTC.

This clonotype has only a few counts. The CDR3 is CSASTGARNTEAFF. In DNA form, the CDR3 reads TGCAGCGCATCAACAGGGGCTAGGAACACTGAAGCTTTCTTT. V and J are TRBV29-1 and TRBJ1-1, with 7 bases lining up with TRBD1. V lost 7 bases to trimming and J lost 1 base; unmatched junction nucleotides: 9. This CDR3 is 14 amino acids long. Germline CDR1 is SQVTM and CDR2 is ANQGSEA.

This clonotype was counted a few times. A read error may produce the germline difference seen at one junction end. The rearrangement links TRBV20-1 to TRBJ2-1; D is perhaps TRBD1 (6 bases). CDR3 length equals 12 residues. Germline V gives CDR1 DFQATT, CDR2 SNEGSKA (reference sequence). DNA of the CDR3: TGTTCCCCGGTTACAGGGTCAAATGAGCAGTTCTTC. Translation gives CSPVTGSNEQFF.

This clonotype has a handful of counts. This chain uses TRBV7-9 with TRBJ1-1; 8 bases match TRBD1. Germline-derived CDR1 and CDR2 are SEHNR and FQNEAQ (reference sequence). The CDR3 is 12 amino acids. Trimming removed 5 bases from V and 10 bases from J; junction bases left unmatched: 6. CDR3 in DNA: TGTGCCAGCAGCGAAGGACAGGGCCCAGCTTTCTTT. This gives the protein CASSEGQGPAFF.

This clonotype was observed a few times. The chain links TRBV15 to TRBJ1-1, with TRBD1 as a possible D gene (6 bases). CDR3 size: 16 residues. V lost 0 bases and J lost 4, with 15 bases in between. From germline, CDR1 is LNHNV and CDR2 YYDKDF (reference sequence). This CDR3 is CATSRDKGVRGTEAFF. The DNA of the CDR3 is TGTGCCACCAGCAGAGACAAGGGGGTCCGGGGCACTGAAGCTTTCTTT.

In this sample, this clonotype turned up a few times. The gene calls are TRBV5-1 and TRBJ2-4; D is undetermined. V was shortened by 1 base and J by 0 bases, with 8 bases between the two germline ends. The CDR3 covers 15 residues. Germline V gives CDR1 SGHRS, CDR2 YFSETQ. CDR3 residues: CASSLSPLAKNIQYF. For the CDR3, the DNA is TGCGCCAGCAGCTTGAGCCCGCTAGCCAAAAACATTCAGTACTTC. The full variable domain, completed using reference TRBV5-1 and TRBJ2-4, is KAGVTQTPRYLIKTRGQQVTLSCSPISGHRSVSWYQQTPGQGLQFLFEYFSETQRNKGNFPGRFSGRQFSNSRSEMNVSTLELGDSALYLCASSLSPLAKNIQYFGAGTRLSVL.

This rearrangement joins TRBV11-2 to TRBJ2-3; TRBD1 or TRBD2 may be the D gene (6 bases each). This CDR3 is 15 amino acids long. Germline V gene data show CDR1 as SGHAT and CDR2 as FQNNGV. V was shortened by 3 bases and J by 3 bases, with 13 bases between the two germline ends. CDR3 in DNA: TGTGCCAGCAGCTTCCGGGGGCAGGAGACAGATACGCAGTATTTT. This encodes CASSFRGQETDTQYF.

The chain is built from TRBV4-3 and TRBJ2-7; 8 bases line up with TRBD1. The DNA end lines up better with TRBJ2-5; the J call may be wrong. CDR3 size: 16 residues. CDR1 and CDR2 from the germline V gene are LGHNA and YSLEER. As DNA, the CDR3 is TGCGCCAGCAGCCACCTGTTAACAGGGGGACAAGAGACCCAGTACTTC. Protein: CASSHLLTGGQETQYF.

This clonotype was seen only a few times. V is TRBV10-3 and J is TRBJ2-3; D ambiguous. This CDR3 has 14 amino acids. Germline V gene data show CDR1 as ENHRY and CDR2 as SYGVKD. V was clipped by 0 bases and J by 5 bases, with 9 bases between them. In DNA form, the CDR3 reads TGTGCCATCAGTGAGTCAAGTTGGCAAGATACGCAGTATTTT. Residues: CAISESSWQDTQYF.

This chain links TRBV4-3 with TRBJ2-3, with D perhaps being TRBD1 or TRBD2 (5 bases each). Germline-derived CDR1 and CDR2 are LGHNA and YSLEER. CDR3 length: 14 amino acids. Trimming left V 5 bases short and J 8 bases short, with 17 bases between. The CDR3 bases are TGCGCCAGCAGCAACCGGGACGACGTCGGTACGCAGTATTTT. Translating gives CASSNRDDVGTQYF.

The CDR3 nucleotides are TGTGCCCTCGAGCTAAGGGAAAACACTGAAGCTTTCTTT. It is translated as CALELRENTEAFF. The J gene is TRBJ1-1, the V gene TRBV12-3 or TRBV12-4; D remains ambiguous. V was shortened by 11 bases and J by 2 bases, with 15 bases between the two germline ends. The CDR3 totals 13 residues.

This chain links TRBV4-3 with TRBJ2-7, with 7 positions matching TRBD2. Germline trimming cut 4 bases from V and 0 bases from J; bases unmatched to any gene: 6. The CDR3 loop spans 15 amino acids. CDR1 and CDR2 (germline): LGHNA, YSLEER. The CDR3 protein is CASSLAAGDSYEQYF. DNA of the CDR3: TGCGCCAGCAGCCTAGCTGCGGGGGACTCCTACGAGCAGTACTTC.

This rearrangement joins TRBV25-1 to TRBJ1-1; D unclear. Germline V CDR1 and CDR2: MGHDK, SYGVNS. V was trimmed by 5 bases and J by 10 bases, leaving 11 bases between them. This CDR3 has 11 residues. The CDR3 sequence: CASSPEMAAFF. DNA for the CDR3: TGTGCCAGCAGTCCAGAGATGGCAGCTTTCTTT.